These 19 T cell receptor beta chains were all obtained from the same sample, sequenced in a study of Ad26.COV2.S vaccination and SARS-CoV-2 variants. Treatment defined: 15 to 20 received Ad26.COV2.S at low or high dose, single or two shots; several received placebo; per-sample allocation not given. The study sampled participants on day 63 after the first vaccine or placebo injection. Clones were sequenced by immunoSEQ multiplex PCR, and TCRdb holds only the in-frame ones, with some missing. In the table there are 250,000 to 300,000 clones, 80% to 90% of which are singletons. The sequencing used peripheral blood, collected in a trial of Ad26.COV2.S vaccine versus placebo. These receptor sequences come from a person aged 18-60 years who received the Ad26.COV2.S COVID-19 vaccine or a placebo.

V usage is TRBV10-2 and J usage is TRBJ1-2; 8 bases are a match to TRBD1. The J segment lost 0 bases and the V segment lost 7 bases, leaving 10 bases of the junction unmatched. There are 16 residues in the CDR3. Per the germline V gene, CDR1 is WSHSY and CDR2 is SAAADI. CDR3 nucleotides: TGCGCCAGCACCGCATTTGGACAGGGCGCTAACTATGGCTACACCTTC. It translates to CASTAFGQGANYGYTF.

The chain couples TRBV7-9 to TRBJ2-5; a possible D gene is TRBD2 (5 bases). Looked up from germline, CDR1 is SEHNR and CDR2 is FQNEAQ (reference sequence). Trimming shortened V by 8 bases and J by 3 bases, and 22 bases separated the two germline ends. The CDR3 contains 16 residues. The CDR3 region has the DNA TGTGCCAGCGACCGAGACCCAGAGAGGGCCGAAGAGACCCAGTACTTC. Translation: CASDRDPERAEETQYF.

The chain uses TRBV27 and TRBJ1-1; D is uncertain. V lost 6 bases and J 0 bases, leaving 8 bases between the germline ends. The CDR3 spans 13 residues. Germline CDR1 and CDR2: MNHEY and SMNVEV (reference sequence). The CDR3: CASRSRVNTEAFF. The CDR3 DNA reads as TGTGCCAGCAGATCAAGAGTGAACACTGAAGCTTTCTTT.

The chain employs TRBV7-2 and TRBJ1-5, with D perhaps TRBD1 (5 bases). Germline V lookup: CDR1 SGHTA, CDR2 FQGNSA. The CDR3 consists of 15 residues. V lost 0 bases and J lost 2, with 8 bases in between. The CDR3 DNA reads TGTGCCAGCAGCTTAGCGAGAGGGGGCAATCAGCCCCAGCATTTT. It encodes CASSLARGGNQPQHF.

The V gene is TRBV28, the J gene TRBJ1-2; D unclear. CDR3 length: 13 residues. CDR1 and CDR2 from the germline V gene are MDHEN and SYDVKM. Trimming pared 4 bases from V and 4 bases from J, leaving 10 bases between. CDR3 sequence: CASSSPSTYGYTF. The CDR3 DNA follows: TGTGCCAGCAGTTCCCCGTCGACCTATGGCTACACCTTC.

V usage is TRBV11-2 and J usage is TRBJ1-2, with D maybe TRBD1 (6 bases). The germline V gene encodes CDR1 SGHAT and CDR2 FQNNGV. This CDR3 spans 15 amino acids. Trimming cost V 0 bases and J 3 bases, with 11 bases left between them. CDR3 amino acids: CASSLDGQWDYGYTF. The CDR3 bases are TGTGCCAGCAGCTTAGATGGACAGTGGGACTATGGCTACACCTTC.

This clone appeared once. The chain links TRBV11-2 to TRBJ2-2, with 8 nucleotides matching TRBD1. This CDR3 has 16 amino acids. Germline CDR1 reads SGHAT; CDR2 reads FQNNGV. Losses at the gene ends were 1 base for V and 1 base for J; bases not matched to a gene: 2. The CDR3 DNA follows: TGTGCCAGCAGCTTAGGGGGGACAGGGAACACCGGGGAGCTGTTTTTT. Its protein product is CASSLGGTGNTGELFF.

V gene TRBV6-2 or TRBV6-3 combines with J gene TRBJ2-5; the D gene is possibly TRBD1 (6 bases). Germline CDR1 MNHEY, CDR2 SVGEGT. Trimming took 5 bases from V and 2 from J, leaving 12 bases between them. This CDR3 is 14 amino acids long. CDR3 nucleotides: TGTGCCAGCAGTCACTGGACAGATCAAGAGACCCAGTACTTC. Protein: CASSHWTDQETQYF.

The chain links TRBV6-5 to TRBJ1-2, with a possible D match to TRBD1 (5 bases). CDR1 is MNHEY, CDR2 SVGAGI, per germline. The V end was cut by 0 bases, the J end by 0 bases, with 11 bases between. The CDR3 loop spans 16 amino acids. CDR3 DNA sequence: TGTGCCAGCAGTTACTCGGGGGGGAGATCTAACTATGGCTACACCTTC. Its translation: CASSYSGGRSNYGYTF.

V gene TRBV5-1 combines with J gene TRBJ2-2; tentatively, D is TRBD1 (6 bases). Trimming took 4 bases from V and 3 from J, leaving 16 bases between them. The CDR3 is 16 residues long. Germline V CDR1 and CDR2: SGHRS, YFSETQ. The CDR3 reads CASSPTGLPHTGELFF. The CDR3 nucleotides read TGCGCCAGCAGCCCGACAGGCCTACCTCACACCGGGGAGCTGTTTTTT.

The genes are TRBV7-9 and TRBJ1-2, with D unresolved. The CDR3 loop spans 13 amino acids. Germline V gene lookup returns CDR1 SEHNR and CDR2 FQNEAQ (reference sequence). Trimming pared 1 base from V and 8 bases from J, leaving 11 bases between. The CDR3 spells CASSLEGSRGYTF. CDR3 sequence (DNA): TGTGCCAGCAGCTTAGAAGGGTCACGGGGCTACACCTTC.

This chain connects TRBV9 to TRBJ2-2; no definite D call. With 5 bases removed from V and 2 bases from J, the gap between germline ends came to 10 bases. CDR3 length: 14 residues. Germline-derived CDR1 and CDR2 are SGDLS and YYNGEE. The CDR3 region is CASRADDNTGELFF. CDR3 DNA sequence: TGTGCCAGCAGGGCCGACGATAACACCGGGGAGCTGTTTTTT.

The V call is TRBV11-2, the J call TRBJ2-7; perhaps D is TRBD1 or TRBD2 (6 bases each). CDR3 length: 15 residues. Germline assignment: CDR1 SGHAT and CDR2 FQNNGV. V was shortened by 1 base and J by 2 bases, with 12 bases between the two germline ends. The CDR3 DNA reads TGTGCCAGCAGCTTAGTCCGGGGGCCCACCTACGAGCAGTACTTC. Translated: CASSLVRGPTYEQYF.

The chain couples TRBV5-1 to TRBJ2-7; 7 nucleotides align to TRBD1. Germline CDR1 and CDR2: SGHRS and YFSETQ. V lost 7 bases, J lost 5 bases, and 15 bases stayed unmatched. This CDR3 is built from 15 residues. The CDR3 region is CASQLRGRSMDEQYF. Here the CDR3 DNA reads TGCGCCAGCCAGCTGAGGGGGCGGTCGATGGACGAGCAGTACTTC.

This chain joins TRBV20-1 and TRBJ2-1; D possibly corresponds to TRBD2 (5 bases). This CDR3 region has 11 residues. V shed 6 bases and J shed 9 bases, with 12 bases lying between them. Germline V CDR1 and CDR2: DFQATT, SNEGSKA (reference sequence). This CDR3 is CSAEGRGEQFF. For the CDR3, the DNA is TGCAGTGCCGAAGGTCGGGGTGAGCAGTTCTTC.

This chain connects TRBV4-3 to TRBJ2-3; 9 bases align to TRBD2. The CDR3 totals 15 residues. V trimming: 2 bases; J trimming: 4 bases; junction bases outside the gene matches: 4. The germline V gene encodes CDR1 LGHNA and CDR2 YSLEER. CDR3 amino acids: CASSQPTSGADTQYF. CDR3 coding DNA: TGCGCCAGCAGCCAACCGACTAGCGGCGCAGATACGCAGTATTTT.

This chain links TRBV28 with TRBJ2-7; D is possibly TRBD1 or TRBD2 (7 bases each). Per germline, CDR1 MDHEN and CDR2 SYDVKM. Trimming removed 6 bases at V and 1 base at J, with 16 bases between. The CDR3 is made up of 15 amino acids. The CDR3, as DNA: TGTGCCAGCAGAAGCGGGACAGTCGGATCCTACGAGCAGTACTTC. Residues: CASRSGTVGSYEQYF. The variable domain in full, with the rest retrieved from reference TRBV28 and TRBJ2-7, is DVKVTQSSRYLVKRTGEKVFLECVQDMDHENMFWYRQDPGLGLRLIYFSYDVKMKEKGDIPEGYSVSREKKERFSLILESASTNQTSMYLCASRSGTVGSYEQYFGPGTRLTVT.

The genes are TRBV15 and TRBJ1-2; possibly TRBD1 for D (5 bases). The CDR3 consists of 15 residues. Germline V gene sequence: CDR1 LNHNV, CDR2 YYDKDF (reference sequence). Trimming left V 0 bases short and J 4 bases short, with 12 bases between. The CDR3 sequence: CATSRERQGGYGYTF. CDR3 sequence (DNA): TGTGCCACCAGCAGAGAACGGCAGGGTGGCTATGGCTACACCTTC. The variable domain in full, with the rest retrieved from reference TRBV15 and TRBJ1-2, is DAMVIQNPRYQVTQFGKPVTLSCSQTLNHNVMYWYQQKSSQAPKLLFHYYDKDFNNEADTPDNFQSRRPNTSFCFLDIRSPGLGDTAMYLCATSRERQGGYGYTFGSGTRLTVV.

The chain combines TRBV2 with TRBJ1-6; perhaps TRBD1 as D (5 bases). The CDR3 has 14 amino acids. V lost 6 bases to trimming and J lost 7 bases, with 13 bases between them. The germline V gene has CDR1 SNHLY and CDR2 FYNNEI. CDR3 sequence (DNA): TGTGCCAGCAGGGGTGGGACGGAGAATTCACCCCTCCACTTT. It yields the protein CASRGGTENSPLHF.